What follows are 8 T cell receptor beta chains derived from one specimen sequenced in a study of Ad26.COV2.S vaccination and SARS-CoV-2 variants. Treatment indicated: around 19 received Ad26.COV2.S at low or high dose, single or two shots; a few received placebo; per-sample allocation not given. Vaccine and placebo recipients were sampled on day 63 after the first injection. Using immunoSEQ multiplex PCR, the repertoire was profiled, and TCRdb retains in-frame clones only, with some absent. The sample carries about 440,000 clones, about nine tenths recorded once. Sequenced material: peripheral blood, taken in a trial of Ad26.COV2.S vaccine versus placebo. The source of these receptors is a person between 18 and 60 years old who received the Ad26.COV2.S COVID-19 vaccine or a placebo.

The DNA of the CDR3 is TGTGCCAGCAGGGCGGGAGGTGGGGTCGGGGAGCTGTTTTTT. Its protein product is CASRAGGGVGELFF. This rearrangement joins TRBV27 to TRBJ2-2, with 8 bases lining up with TRBD2. Germline loops: CDR1 MNHEY, CDR2 SMNVEV (reference sequence). CDR3 length: 14 residues. Trimming at V came to 6 bases and at J to 7 bases, leaving 7 bases not matched to a gene.

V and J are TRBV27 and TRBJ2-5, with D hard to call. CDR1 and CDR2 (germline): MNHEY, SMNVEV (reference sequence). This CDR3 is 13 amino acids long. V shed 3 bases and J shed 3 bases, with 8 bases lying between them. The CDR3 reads CASSFLGEETQYF. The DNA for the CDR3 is TGTGCCAGCAGTTTCCTCGGAGAAGAGACCCAGTACTTC.

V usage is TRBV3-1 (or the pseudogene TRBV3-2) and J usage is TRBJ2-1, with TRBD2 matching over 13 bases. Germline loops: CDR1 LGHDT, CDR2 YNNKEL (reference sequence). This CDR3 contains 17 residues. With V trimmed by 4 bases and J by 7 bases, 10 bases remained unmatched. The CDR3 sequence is CASSPSVGTSGVNEQFF. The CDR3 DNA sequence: TGTGCCAGCAGCCCTAGCGTGGGGACTAGCGGGGTGAATGAGCAGTTCTTC.

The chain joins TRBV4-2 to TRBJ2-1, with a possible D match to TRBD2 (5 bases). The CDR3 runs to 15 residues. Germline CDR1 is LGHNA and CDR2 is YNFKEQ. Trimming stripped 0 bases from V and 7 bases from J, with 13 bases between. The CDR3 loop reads CASSQERRAGNEQFF. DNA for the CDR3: TGTGCCAGCAGCCAAGAAAGGCGGGCCGGTAATGAGCAGTTCTTC.

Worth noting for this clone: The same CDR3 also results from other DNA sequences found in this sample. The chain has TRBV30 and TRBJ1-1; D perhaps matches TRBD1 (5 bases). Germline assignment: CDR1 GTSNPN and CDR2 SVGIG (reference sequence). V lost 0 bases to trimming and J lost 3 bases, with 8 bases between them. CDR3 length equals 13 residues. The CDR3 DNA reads TGTGCCTGGAGTGTACGCAGGGACACTGAAGCTTTCTTT. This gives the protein CAWSVRRDTEAFF.

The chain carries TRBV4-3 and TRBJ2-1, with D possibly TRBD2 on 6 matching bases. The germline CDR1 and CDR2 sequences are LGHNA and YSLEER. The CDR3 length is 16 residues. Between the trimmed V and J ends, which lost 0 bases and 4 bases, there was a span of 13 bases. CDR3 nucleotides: TGCGCCAGCAGCCAAGATCCCCAGGACTATTACAATGAGCAGTTCTTC. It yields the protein CASSQDPQDYYNEQFF.

In DNA form, the CDR3 reads TGTGCCATCAGTGACAGGGACAGGGACCGGGCTGAGCAGTTCTTC. Protein product: CAISDRDRDRAEQFF. The V gene is TRBV10-3, the J gene TRBJ2-1; TRBD1 matches 9 bases. The CDR3 consists of 15 residues. The ends lost 3 bases at V and 9 bases at J; junction bases unmatched: 9. The germline CDR1 and CDR2 sequences are ENHRY and SYGVKD.

The CDR3 DNA follows: TGTGCCAGCAGCTTGCAGGGTCTCGGGGAGCTGTTTTTT. This sequence encodes CASSLQGLGELFF. J is TRBJ2-2 and V is TRBV5-5, with D tentatively TRBD1 (5 bases). This CDR3 is built from 13 residues. Trimming left V 1 base short and J 7 bases short, with 8 bases between. Per germline, CDR1 SGHKS and CDR2 YYEKEE (reference sequence). The variable domain in full, completed from reference TRBV5-5 and TRBJ2-2, reads DAGVTQSPTHLIKTRGQQVTLRCSPISGHKSVSWYQQVLGQGPQFIFQYYEKEERGRGNFPDRFSARQFPNYSSELNVNALLLGDSALYLCASSLQGLGELFFGEGSRLTVL.